These 16 T cell receptor beta chains were all obtained from the same sample, sequenced in a study of response to subunit inactivated influenza vaccine. TCRdb itself ran the RT-PCR reads through MiXCR, one entry per CDR3 protein. The table records 500,000 to 550,000 distinct CDR3 sequences, approximately 7.7% of them present only once. Sequencing was performed on PBMCs from blood, taken 23 to 25 months after vaccination. The receptors come from a man aged 50 to 69 who received an inactivated influenza vaccine.

In this sample, this clonotype turned up many times. The V call is TRBV18, the J call TRBJ1-1; 8 bases are shared with TRBD1. The CDR3 is made up of 14 amino acids. With 3 bases clipped from V and 6 bases from J, the junction kept 6 bases outside the gene matches. Germline V gene data show CDR1 as KGHSH and CDR2 as LQKENI. CDR3: CASSPDTGGAEAFF. DNA of the CDR3: TGTGCCAGCTCACCGGACACAGGGGGAGCTGAAGCTTTCTTT.

J is TRBJ2-2 and V is TRBV30; D is unresolved. The CDR3 spans 17 residues. Germline V gene data show CDR1 as GTSNPN and CDR2 as SVGIG (reference sequence). The V end was cut by 5 bases, the J end by 1 base, with 20 bases between. The CDR3, as DNA: TGTGCCTGGCAACCAACACAGAGGATTAAGAACACCGGGGAGCTGTTTTTT. This encodes CAWQPTQRIKNTGELFF.

The table lists this clonotype with many counts. The V gene is TRBV7-9, the J gene TRBJ2-3; D call uncertain. This CDR3 has 14 residues. The germline CDR1 and CDR2 sequences are SEHNR and FQNEAQ (reference sequence). V lost 4 bases and J lost 0, with 8 bases in between. The CDR3 nucleotides are TGTGCCAGCAGCTGGGAAGGGAGCACAGATACGCAGTATTTT. It yields the protein CASSWEGSTDTQYF.

This clonotype was seen more than once but under ten times. This CDR3 reads CAIGLTYNEQFF. The CDR3 nucleotides read TGTGCCATCGGGTTAACCTACAATGAGCAGTTCTTC. The genes are TRBV10-3 and TRBJ2-1; D gene uncertain. The V gene lost 8 bases and the J gene lost 2 bases, with 7 bases spanning the gap. This CDR3 is built from 12 residues. The germline gives CDR1 ENHRY, CDR2 SYGVKD.

This clonotype has just a few counts. The CDR3 coding sequence is TGCGCCAGCAGCGTTGAACTAGCTTCGGGAGGAGAGACCCAGTACTTC. This translates into CASSVELASGGETQYF. The chain couples TRBV4-3 to TRBJ2-5; 7 bases match TRBD2. The junction had 13 bases not matched to a gene; V was cut back by 5 bases and J by 4 bases. CDR3 length: 16 amino acids. The V gene's germline CDR1 is LGHNA and CDR2 YSLEER.

This chain uses TRBV19 with TRBJ2-1; the match to TRBD1 covers 9 bases. This CDR3 is built from 16 residues. Germline V lookup: CDR1 LNHDA, CDR2 SQIVND (reference sequence). The junction had 17 bases not matched to a gene; V was cut back by 10 bases and J by 7 bases. CDR3 region: CATKQLYRGRGNEQFF. The CDR3 DNA reads TGTGCCACTAAACAACTTTACAGGGGGCGCGGAAATGAGCAGTTCTTC.

V usage is TRBV20-1 and J usage is TRBJ1-5; 8 bases are a match to TRBD1. Germline CDR1 and CDR2: DFQATT and SNEGSKA (reference sequence). There are 14 residues in the CDR3. After removal of 4 bases from V and 6 bases from J, the junction contained 8 bases not matched to a gene. The chain's CDR3 is CSATKDREGQPQHF. CDR3 in DNA: TGCAGTGCTACCAAGGACAGGGAGGGTCAGCCCCAGCATTTT.

Of note for this clonotype: A read error is likely, as this CDR3 ends without the conserved phenylalanine or tryptophan. The chain links TRBV4-2 to TRBJ2-3, with D hard to call. Trimming removed 2 bases from V and 2 bases from J, with 11 bases in between. There are 15 residues in the CDR3. Per germline, CDR1 LGHNA and CDR2 YNFKEQ. CDR3: CASSQSAEITDTQYS. CDR3 DNA sequence: TGTGCCAGCAGCCAAAGTGCGGAGATCACAGATACGCAGTATTCT.

Ten or more counts support this clonotype. The V and J genes are TRBV7-2 and TRBJ1-5; 8 bases are a match to TRBD1. J was trimmed by 7 bases and V by 1 base; bases with no gene match: 9. This CDR3 spans 16 amino acids. The V gene's germline CDR1 is SGHTA and CDR2 FQGNSA. CDR3 sequence reads: CASSLDSGGSGQPQHF. The DNA for the CDR3 is TGTGCCAGCAGCTTAGATTCAGGGGGCTCTGGGCAGCCCCAGCATTTT. The variable domain in full, with the rest retrieved from reference TRBV7-2 and TRBJ1-5, is GAGVSQSPSNKVTEKGKDVELRCDPISGHTALYWYRQSLGQGLEFLIYFQGNSAPDKSGLPSDRFSAERTGGSVSTLTIQRTQQEDSAVYLCASSLDSGGSGQPQHFGDGTRLSIL.

This chain links TRBV20-1 with TRBJ2-1, with TRBD2 as a possible D gene (5 bases). V was pared by 0 bases and J by 4 bases, with 19 bases between. Germline V gene sequence: CDR1 DFQATT, CDR2 SNEGSKA (reference sequence). This CDR3 has 17 residues. CDR3 nucleotide sequence: TGCAGTGCTAGAGATCCTTTGACGGGAAATATATACAATGAGCAGTTCTTC. It is translated as CSARDPLTGNIYNEQFF.

The genes are TRBV9 and TRBJ1-2; the D gene is possibly TRBD1 (5 bases). The CDR3 sequence is 14 residues long. Trimming removed 0 bases at V and 7 bases at J, with 13 bases between. The germline V gene encodes CDR1 SGDLS and CDR2 YYNGEE. The CDR3 DNA reads as TGTGCCAGCAGCGTAGGTGTCAGGGCGAGTGGCTACACCTTC. It encodes CASSVGVRASGYTF.

At least ten counts were recorded for this clonotype. V usage is TRBV7-8 and J usage is TRBJ2-1; no definite D call. Looked up from germline, CDR1 is SGHVS and CDR2 is FQNEAQ. The CDR3 loop spans 13 amino acids. Trimming took off 0 bases at V and 8 bases at J, with 8 bases between the two ends. CDR3 region: CASSLAGGYEQFF. The CDR3 DNA sequence: TGTGCCAGCAGCTTAGCTGGTGGATATGAGCAGTTCTTC.

This clonotype was recorded at least ten times. The V gene is TRBV30, the J gene TRBJ1-6; 7 bases agree with TRBD1. The CDR3 contains 15 residues. V was pared by 1 base and J by 6 bases, with 6 bases of the junction left unmatched. Germline values: CDR1 GTSNPN, CDR2 SVGIG (reference sequence). The CDR3 is CAWSGQGVGNSPLHF. CDR3 nucleotides: TGTGCCTGGAGTGGACAGGGAGTGGGTAATTCACCCCTCCACTTT.

This chain links TRBV20-1 with TRBJ1-5; D call uncertain. The germline V gene encodes CDR1 DFQATT and CDR2 SNEGSKA (reference sequence). Trimming pared 2 bases from V and 1 base from J, leaving 9 bases between. This CDR3 is built from 14 residues. The CDR3 coding sequence is TGCAGTGCTAGAAACCCCGCGAGCAATCAGCCCCAGCATTTT. It specifies CSARNPASNQPQHF.

The chain uses TRBV20-1 and TRBJ2-3; D is perhaps TRBD2 (5 bases). With 5 bases removed from V and 3 bases from J, the gap between germline ends came to 12 bases. There are 13 residues in the CDR3. CDR1 DFQATT and CDR2 SNEGSKA come from the germline V gene (reference sequence). CDR3: CSAEKAETDTQYF. Written as DNA, the CDR3 is TGCAGTGCTGAAAAAGCGGAGACAGATACGCAGTATTTT.

This clonotype was seen at least ten times. The genes are TRBV29-1 and TRBJ1-5; D gene uncertain. Deletions cut 5 bases from V and 0 bases from J, with 8 bases between. Per the germline V gene, CDR1 is SQVTM and CDR2 is ANQGSEA. The CDR3 runs to 13 residues. The CDR3 protein is CSVSDNSNQPQHF. The DNA for the CDR3 is TGCAGCGTTTCGGATAATAGCAATCAGCCCCAGCATTTT.